This is a list of T cell receptor beta chains from one sample in a study of T cell responses to AZD1222 COVID-19 vaccine. Method: immunoSEQ multiplex PCR; TCRdb's copy keeps in-frame clones and lacks some. The repertoire includes about 56,000 clones, about 86% of them detected once, and around 7% sits in the top ten. The sample was peripheral blood, taken 28 days after the second AZD1222 dose. The receptors were gathered from an adult who received the AZD1222 COVID-19 vaccine. CDR3s include the opening cysteine and the closing phenylalanine or tryptophan. The D gene is left open where the match is weak. Part of the rows lack a size; the others show once, few, many or a class for expanded clones.

abundance,j_gene,v_gene,d_gene,CDR3aa,CDR3nt
.,TRBJ2-7,TRBV28,.,CASSLEGQPYEQYF,TGTGCCAGCAGTTTAGAAGGTCAGCCCTACGAGCAGTACTTC
once,TRBJ1-1,TRBV27,.,CASSLSRTDMGTEAFF,TGTGCCAGCAGTTTATCAAGGACGGATATGGGGACTGAAGCTTTCTTT
.,TRBJ1-5,TRBV19,.,CASSATVGQPQHF,TGTGCCAGTAGTGCGACAGTCGGGCAGCCCCAGCATTTT
once,TRBJ2-7,TRBV9,.,CASSVGSTLKGYEQYF,TGTGCCAGCAGCGTAGGTTCGACTCTAAAGGGCTACGAGCAGTACTTC
.,TRBJ2-1,TRBV29-1,TRBD2,CSVPSRGGSSYNEQFF,TGCAGCGTTCCTAGCCGGGGCGGGAGCTCCTACAATGAGCAGTTCTTC
.,TRBJ1-5,TRBV7-9,.,CASSQDGVRNQPQHF,TGTGCCAGCAGCCAAGATGGGGTAAGGAATCAGCCCCAGCATTTT
few,TRBJ1-4,TRBV3-1/TRBV3-2,.,CASSQVGAPGKLFF,TGTGCCAGCAGCCAAGTGGGGGCGCCGGGAAAACTGTTTTTT
.,TRBJ1-5,TRBV29-1,.,CSVEIGGQPQHF,TGCAGCGTTGAGATTGGGGGGCAGCCCCAGCATTTT
.,TRBJ2-7,TRBV19,.,CASSITGDYEQYF,TGTGCCAGTAGTATAACTGGGGACTACGAGCAGTACTTC
once,TRBJ2-3,TRBV18,TRBD1,CASSYGQASTDTQYF,TGTGCCAGCTCATACGGACAGGCGAGCACAGATACGCAGTATTTT
once,TRBJ1-2,TRBV7-2,.,CASSLVEANYGYTF,TGTGCCAGCAGCTTAGTCGAGGCTAACTATGGCTACACCTTC
.,TRBJ1-2,TRBV5-1,.,CASKLSLDYGYTF,TGCGCCAGCAAGTTAAGTCTGGACTATGGCTACACCTTC
.,TRBJ1-1,TRBV7-9,.,CASSIDRNTEAFF,TGTGCCAGCAGTATCGACAGGAACACTGAAGCTTTCTTT
.,TRBJ2-1,TRBV6-2/TRBV6-3,TRBD2,CASSRVFTGLARYNEQFF,TGTGCCAGCAGTCGGGTGTTCACGGGACTAGCGAGATACAATGAGCAGTTCTTC
.,TRBJ2-3,TRBV18,.,CASSPGPSWGTDTQYF,TGTGCCAGCTCACCCGGACCCTCGTGGGGCACAGATACGCAGTATTTT
.,TRBJ1-6,TRBV14,TRBD1,CASSHTGGSYNSPLHF,TGTGCCAGCAGCCATACAGGGGGCTCCTATAATTCACCCCTCCACTTT
.,TRBJ2-2,TRBV19,.,CASSISLGVYGGELFF,TGTGCCAGTAGTATTTCATTGGGGGTGTACGGCGGGGAGCTGTTTTTT
.,TRBJ1-1,TRBV6-5,TRBD1,CASTLTGHTEAFF,TGTGCCAGCACCCTGACAGGGCACACTGAAGCTTTCTTT
.,TRBJ1-6,TRBV2,TRBD1,CASSPDRGGSPLHF,TGTGCCAGCAGTCCGGACAGGGGCGGTTCACCCCTCCACTTT
.,TRBJ1-5,TRBV18,TRBD1,CASSPSETGGSGQPQHF,TGTGCCAGCTCACCATCCGAGACAGGGGGAAGTGGGCAGCCCCAGCATTTT
.,TRBJ2-1,TRBV7-6,.,CASSSSLAGEQFF,TGTGCCAGCAGCTCATCACTAGCAGGTGAGCAGTTCTTC
.,TRBJ2-1,TRBV4-2,.,CASSQTSGLANNEQFF,TGTGCCAGCAGCCAAACCTCGGGGCTAGCGAACAATGAGCAGTTCTTC
.,TRBJ2-7,TRBV6-5,.,CASSPPAGGEQYF,TGTGCCAGCAGTCCACCGGCCGGGGGCGAGCAGTACTTC
.,TRBJ1-5,TRBV12-3/TRBV12-4,.,CASSPLQDQPQHF,TGTGCCAGCAGCCCATTACAGGATCAGCCCCAGCATTTT
.,TRBJ2-5,TRBV2,.,CASSSQLEGGETQYF,TGTGCCAGCAGTTCCCAACTAGAGGGCGGCGAGACCCAGTACTTC
.,TRBJ2-1,TRBV7-2,TRBD2,CASSLVAGNYNEQFF,TGTGCCAGCAGCTTAGTAGCGGGGAACTACAATGAGCAGTTCTTC
.,TRBJ2-7,TRBV27,TRBD2,CASSPRGLAGQYEQYF,TGTGCCAGCAGCCCCAGGGGACTAGCGGGACAATACGAGCAGTACTTC
.,TRBJ2-4,TRBV19,.,CASKQGRVAKNIQYF,TGTGCCAGTAAACAGGGGAGGGTAGCCAAAAACATTCAGTACTTC
.,TRBJ2-1,TRBV18,.,CASSEGLPHEQFF,TGTGCCAGCTCAGAGGGACTCCCCCATGAGCAGTTCTTC
.,TRBJ1-4,TRBV10-3,.,CATRDAATNEKLFF,TGTGCCACCAGGGACGCCGCAACTAATGAAAAACTGTTTTTT
.,TRBJ1-1,TRBV27,.,CASSLWEGGVTEAFF,TGTGCCAGCAGTTTATGGGAGGGCGGCGTCACTGAAGCTTTCTTT
.,TRBJ1-2,TRBV7-2,.,CASSLGQYYGYTF,TGTGCCAGCAGCTTAGGACAGTACTATGGCTACACCTTC
.,TRBJ2-3,TRBV10-3,.,CAIRDLNGASRTDTQYF,TGTGCCATCAGGGACCTTAATGGGGCAAGTCGCACAGATACGCAGTATTTT
.,TRBJ1-6,TRBV20-1,.,CSASSPIYNSPLHF,TGCAGTGCTAGTAGTCCGATCTATAATTCACCCCTCCACTTT
.,TRBJ2-1,TRBV28,.,CASSFVRHEQFF,TGTGCCAGCAGTTTTGTTAGGCATGAGCAGTTCTTC
.,TRBJ1-1,TRBV10-1,.,CASRQHFCSRWNTEAFF,TGCGCCAGCAGACAACATTTTTGTTCAAGGTGGAACACTGAAGCTTTCTTT
.,TRBJ1-4,TRBV5-1,.,CASSSGRTNEKLFF,TGCGCCAGCAGCTCGGGGCGAACTAATGAAAAACTGTTTTTT
.,TRBJ2-5,TRBV5-1,.,CASSLTGQGQETQYF,TGCGCCAGCAGCTTGACAGGGCAGGGTCAAGAGACCCAGTACTTC
.,TRBJ1-6,TRBV28,.,CATSQGFNSPLHF,TGTGCCACCAGTCAGGGTTTCAATTCACCCCTCCACTTT
few,TRBJ1-2,TRBV7-2,.,CASSLIREMGYGYTF,TGTGCCAGCAGCTTAATCAGGGAAATGGGCTATGGCTACACCTTC
.,TRBJ2-1,TRBV9,TRBD2,CASSAEGLAAYNEQFF,TGTGCCAGCAGCGCGGAGGGACTAGCCGCCTACAATGAGCAGTTCTTC
.,TRBJ1-1,TRBV6-2/TRBV6-3,TRBD1,CASSHRGGDRAFF,TGTGCCAGCAGCCACAGGGGCGGGGATAGGGCTTTCTTT
.,TRBJ1-2,TRBV7-2,.,CASSAHAGQGEYGYTF,TGTGCCAGCAGCGCTCATGCGGGACAAGGAGAGTATGGCTACACCTTC
few,TRBJ2-7,TRBV7-8,.,CASSPLGGTGAYEQYF,TGTGCCAGCAGCCCACTAGGAGGCACCGGAGCCTACGAGCAGTACTTC